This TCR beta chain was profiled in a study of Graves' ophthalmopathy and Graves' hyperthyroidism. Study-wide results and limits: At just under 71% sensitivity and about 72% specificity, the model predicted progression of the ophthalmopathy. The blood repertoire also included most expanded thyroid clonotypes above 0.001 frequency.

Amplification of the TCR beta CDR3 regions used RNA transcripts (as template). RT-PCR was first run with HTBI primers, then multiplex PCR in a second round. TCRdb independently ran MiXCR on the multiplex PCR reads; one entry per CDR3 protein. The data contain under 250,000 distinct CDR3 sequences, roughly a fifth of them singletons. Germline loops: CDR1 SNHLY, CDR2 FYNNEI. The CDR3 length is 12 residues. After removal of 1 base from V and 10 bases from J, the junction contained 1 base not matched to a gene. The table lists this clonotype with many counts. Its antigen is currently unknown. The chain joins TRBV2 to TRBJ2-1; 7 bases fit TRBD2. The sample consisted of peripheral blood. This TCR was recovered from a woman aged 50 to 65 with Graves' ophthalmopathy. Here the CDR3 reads CASSEVRGEQFF. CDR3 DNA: TGTGCCAGCAGTGAAGTGCGGGGGGAGCAGTTCTTC.